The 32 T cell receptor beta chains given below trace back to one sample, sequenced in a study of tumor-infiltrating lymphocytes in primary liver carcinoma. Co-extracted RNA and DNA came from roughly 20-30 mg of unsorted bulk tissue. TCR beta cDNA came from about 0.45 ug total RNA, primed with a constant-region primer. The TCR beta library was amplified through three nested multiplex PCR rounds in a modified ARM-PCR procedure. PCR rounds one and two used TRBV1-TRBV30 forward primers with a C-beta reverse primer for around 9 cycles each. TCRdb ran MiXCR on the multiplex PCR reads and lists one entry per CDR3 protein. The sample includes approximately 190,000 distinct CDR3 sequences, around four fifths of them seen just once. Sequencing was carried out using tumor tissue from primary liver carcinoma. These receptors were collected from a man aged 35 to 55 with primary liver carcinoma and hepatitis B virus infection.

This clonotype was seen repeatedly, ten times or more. The CDR3 region has the DNA TGCAGCGCTGTGAAGGTCTTGAACACTGAAGCTTTCTTT. Protein product: CSAVKVLNTEAFF. The chain has TRBV29-1 and TRBJ1-1; no clear D. Germline assignment: CDR1 SQVTM and CDR2 ANQGSEA. This CDR3 is 13 amino acids long. V was shortened by 7 bases and J by 0 bases, with 12 bases between the two germline ends.

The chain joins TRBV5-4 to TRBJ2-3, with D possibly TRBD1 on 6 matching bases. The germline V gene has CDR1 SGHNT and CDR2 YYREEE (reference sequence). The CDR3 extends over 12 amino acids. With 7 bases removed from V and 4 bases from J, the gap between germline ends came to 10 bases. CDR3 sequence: CASSRQADTQYF. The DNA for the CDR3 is TGTGCCAGCTCCCGACAGGCAGATACGCAGTATTTT.

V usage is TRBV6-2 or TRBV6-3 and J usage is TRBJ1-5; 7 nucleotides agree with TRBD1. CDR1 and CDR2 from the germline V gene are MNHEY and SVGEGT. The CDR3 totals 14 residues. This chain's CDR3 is CVSSSTGFNQPQHF. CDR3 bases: TGTGTTAGCAGTTCGACAGGGTTCAATCAGCCCCAGCATTTT.

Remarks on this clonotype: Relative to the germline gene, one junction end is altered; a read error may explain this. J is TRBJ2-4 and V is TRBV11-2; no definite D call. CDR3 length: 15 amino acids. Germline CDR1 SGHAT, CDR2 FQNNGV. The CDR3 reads CASTTSAVARNIQYF. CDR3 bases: TGTGCTAGCACCACATCGGCGGTAGCCAGAAACATTCAGTACTTC.

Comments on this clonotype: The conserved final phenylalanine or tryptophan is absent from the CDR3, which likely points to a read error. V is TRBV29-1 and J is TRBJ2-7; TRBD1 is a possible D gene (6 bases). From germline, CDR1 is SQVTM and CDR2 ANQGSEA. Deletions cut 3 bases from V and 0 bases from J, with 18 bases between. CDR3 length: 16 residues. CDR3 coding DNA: TGCAGCGTTGAGGTGGGGACATGGGTCCTCTCCTACGAGCAGTACATC. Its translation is CSVEVGTWVLSYEQYI.

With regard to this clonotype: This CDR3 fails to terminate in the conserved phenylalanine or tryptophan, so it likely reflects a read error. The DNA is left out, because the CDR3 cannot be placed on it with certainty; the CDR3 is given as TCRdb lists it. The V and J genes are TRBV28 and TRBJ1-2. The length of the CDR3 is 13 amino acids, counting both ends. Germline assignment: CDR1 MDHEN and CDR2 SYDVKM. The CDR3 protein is CANSAGGLYGYTC.

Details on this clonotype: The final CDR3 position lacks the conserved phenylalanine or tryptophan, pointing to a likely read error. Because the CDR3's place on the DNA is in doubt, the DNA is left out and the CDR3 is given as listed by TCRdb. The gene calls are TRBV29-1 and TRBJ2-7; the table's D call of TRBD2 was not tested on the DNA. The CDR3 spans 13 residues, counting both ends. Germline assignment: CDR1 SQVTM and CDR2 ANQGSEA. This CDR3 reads CSVGTSGRDEQCL.

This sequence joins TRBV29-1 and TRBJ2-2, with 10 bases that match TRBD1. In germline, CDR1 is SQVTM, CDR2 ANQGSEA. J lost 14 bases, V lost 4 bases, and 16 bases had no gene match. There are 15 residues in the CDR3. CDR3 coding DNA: TGCAGCGTTGTAGGACAGGGGGATCACACCGGGAAACTGTTTTTT. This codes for CSVVGQGDHTGKLFF.

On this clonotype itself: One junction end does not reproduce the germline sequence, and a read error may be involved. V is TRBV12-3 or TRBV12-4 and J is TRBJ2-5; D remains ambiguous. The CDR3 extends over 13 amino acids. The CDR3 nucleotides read TGTACCAGTAGTTTAATAGTGGGAGAGACCCAGTACTTC. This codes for CTSSLIVGETQYF.

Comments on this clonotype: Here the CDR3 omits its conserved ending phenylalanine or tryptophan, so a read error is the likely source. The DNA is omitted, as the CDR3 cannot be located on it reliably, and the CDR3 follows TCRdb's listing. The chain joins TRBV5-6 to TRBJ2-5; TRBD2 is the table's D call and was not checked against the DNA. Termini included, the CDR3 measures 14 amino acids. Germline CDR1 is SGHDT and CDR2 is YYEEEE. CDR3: CASNLETSQETKYL.

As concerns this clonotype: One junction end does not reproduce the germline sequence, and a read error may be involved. The CDR3: CASSLASLQGKGELYF. The CDR3 nucleotides are TGTGCCAGTAGCTTAGCGTCCCTCCAAGGGAAGGGCGAGCTGTACTTC. The rearrangement uses TRBV7-8 and TRBJ2-7; D perhaps matches TRBD2 (5 bases). The CDR3 runs 16 residues. Germline loops: CDR1 SGHVS, CDR2 FQNEAQ.

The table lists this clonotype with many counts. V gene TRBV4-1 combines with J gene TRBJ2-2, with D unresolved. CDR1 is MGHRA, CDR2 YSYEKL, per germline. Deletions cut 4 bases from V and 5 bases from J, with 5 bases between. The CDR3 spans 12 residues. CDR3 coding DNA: TGCGCCAGCAGCCCACTTACCGGGGAGCTGTTTTTT. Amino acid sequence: CASSPLTGELFF.

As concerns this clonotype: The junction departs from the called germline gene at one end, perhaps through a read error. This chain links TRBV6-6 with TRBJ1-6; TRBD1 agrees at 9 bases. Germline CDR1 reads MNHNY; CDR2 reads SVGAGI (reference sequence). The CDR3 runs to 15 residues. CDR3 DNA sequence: TGTGCCAGCAGTTACTGGACAGGGGAAAGTTCACCCCTCCTCTTT. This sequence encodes CASSYWTGESSPLLF.

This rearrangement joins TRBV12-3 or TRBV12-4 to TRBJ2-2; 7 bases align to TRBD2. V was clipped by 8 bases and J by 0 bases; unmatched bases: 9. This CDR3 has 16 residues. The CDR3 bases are TGTGCCAGCGACCTACTAGCGCTCGCGAACACCGGGGAGCTGTTTTTT. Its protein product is CASDLLALANTGELFF.

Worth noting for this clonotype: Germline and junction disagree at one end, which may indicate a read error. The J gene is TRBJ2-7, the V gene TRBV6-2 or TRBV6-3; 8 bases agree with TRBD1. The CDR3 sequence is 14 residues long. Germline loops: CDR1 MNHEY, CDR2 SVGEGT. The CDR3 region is CANSLQDRAHEQYF. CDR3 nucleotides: TGTGCCAACAGCCTCCAGGACAGGGCCCACGAGCAGTATTTC.

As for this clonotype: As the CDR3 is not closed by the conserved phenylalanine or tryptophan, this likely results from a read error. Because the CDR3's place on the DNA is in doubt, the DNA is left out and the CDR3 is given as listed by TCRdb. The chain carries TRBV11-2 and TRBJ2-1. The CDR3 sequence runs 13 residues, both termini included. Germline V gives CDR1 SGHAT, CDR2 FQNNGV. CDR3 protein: CASSSELYNGQSS.

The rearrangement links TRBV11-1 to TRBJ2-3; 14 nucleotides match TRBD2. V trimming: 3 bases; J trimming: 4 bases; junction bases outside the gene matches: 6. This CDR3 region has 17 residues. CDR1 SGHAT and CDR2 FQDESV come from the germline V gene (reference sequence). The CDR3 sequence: CASSFPGTSGRSDTQYF. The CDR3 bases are TGTGCCAGCAGCTTTCCCGGGACTAGCGGGAGATCAGATACGCAGTATTTT.

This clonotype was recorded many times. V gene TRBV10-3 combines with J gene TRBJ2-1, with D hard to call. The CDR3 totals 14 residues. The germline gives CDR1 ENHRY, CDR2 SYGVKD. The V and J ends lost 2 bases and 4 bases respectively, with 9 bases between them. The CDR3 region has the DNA TGTGCCATCAGTGAGGGGTTGGGATACAATGAGCAGTTCTTC. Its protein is CAISEGLGYNEQFF.

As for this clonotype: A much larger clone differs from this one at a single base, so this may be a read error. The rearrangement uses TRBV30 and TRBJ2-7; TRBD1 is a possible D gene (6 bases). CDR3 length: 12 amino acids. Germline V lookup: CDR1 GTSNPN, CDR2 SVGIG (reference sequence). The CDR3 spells CAWTGALYKQYF. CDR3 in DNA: TGTGCCTGGACAGGGGCCCTCTACAAGCAGTACTTC.

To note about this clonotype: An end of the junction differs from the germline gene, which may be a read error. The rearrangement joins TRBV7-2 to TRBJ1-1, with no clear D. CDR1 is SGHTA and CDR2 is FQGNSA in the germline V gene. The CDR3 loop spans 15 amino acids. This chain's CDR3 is CASSLAGPMNTEALF. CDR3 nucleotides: TGTGCCAGCAGCTTAGCCGGCCCAATGAACACTGAAGCTTTATTT. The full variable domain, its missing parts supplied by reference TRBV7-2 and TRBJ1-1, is GAGVSQSPSNKVTEKGKDVELRCDPISGHTALYWYRQSLGQGLEFLIYFQGNSAPDKSGLPSDRFSAERTGGSVSTLTIQRTQQEDSAVYLCASSLAGPMNTEALFGQGTRLTVV.

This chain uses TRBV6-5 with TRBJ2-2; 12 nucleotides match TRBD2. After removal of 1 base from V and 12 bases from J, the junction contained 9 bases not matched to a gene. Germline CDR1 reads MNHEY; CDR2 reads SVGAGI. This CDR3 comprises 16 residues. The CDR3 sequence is CASSYLTSGRPRKLFF. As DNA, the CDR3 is TGTGCCAGCAGTTACTTGACTAGCGGGAGACCCAGGAAGCTGTTTTTT.

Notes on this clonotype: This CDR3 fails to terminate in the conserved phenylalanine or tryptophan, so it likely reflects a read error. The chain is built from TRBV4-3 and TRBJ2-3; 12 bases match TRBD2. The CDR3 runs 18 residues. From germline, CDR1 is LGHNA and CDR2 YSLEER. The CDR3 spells CASSPLPVTSGRQDTQYI. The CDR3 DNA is TGTGCCAGCAGCCCTCTCCCCGTTACTAGCGGGAGGCAGGATACGCAGTATATT.

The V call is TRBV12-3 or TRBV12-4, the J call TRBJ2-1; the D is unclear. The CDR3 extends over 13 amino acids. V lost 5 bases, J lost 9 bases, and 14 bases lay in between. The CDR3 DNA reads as TGTGCCAGCAGTCCTTTCCCGCACCCTGAGCAGTTCTTC. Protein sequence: CASSPFPHPEQFF.

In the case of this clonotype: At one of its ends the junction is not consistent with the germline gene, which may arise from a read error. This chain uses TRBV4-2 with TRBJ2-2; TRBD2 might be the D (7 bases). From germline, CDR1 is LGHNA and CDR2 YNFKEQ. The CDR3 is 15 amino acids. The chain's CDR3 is CAGSQELRGAGELFF. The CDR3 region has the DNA TGTGCCGGCAGCCAAGAACTACGGGGGGCCGGGGAGTTGTTTTTT.

The DNA of the CDR3 is TGCGCTAGAAGCTTTAGCGGGAGCCCTAACTACGAGCAGTACTTC. Encoded protein: CARSFSGSPNYEQYF. The genes are TRBV5-1 and TRBJ2-7, with TRBD2 identical over 9 bases. There are 15 residues in the CDR3. CDR1 is SGHRS, CDR2 YFSETQ, per germline. The whole variable domain, remainder taken from reference TRBV5-1 and TRBJ2-7, is KAGVTQTPRYLIKTRGQQVTLSCSPISGHRSVSWYQQTPGQGLQFLFEYFSETQRNKGNFPGRFSGRQFSNSRSEMNVSTLELGDSALYLCARSFSGSPNYEQYFGPGTRLTVT.

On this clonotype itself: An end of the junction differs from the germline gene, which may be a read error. CDR3 in amino acids: CASNLGVNTEAFF. CDR3 DNA: TGTGCCAGCAACTTAGGCGTGAACACTGAAGCCTTCTTT. The rearrangement uses TRBV11-2 and TRBJ1-1; D unclear. Germline lookup yields CDR1 SGHAT and CDR2 FQNNGV. The CDR3 is 13 amino acids.

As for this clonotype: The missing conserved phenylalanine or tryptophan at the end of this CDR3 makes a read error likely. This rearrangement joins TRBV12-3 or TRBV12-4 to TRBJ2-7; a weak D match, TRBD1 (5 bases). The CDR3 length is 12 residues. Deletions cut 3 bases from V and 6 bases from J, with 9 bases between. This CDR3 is CASSFAGFEQYS. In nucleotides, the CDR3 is TGTGCCAGCAGTTTCGCAGGGTTCGAGCAGTACTCC.

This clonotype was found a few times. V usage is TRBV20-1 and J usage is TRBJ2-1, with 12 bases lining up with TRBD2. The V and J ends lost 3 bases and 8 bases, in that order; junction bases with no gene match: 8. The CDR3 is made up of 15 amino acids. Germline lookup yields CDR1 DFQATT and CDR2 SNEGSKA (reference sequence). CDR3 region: CSASHGLAGLDEQFF. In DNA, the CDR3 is TGCAGTGCTAGCCACGGACTAGCGGGATTGGATGAGCAGTTCTTC.

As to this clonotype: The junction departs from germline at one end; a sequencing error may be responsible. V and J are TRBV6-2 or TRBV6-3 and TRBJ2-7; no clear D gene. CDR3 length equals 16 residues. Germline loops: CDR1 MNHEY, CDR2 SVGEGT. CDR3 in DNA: TGTACCATCAGTAGTGGGCGGAGCCGCAGCTCCTACAAGCAGTACTTC. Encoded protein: CTISSGRSRSSYKQYF.

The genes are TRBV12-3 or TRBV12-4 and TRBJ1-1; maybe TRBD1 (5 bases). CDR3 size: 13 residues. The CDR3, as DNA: TGTGCAAACAGGATTCGAATTAACACTGAAGCTTTCTTT. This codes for CANRIRINTEAFF.

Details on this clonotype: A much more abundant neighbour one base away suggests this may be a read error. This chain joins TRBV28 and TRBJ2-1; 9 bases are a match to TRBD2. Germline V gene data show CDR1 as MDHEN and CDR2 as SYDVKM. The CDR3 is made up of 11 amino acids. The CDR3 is CRVAGETKQFF. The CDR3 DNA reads TGCCGGGTAGCGGGAGAAACTAAGCAGTTCTTC. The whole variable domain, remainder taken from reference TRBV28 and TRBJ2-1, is DVKVTQSSRYLVKRTGEKVFLECVQDMDHENMFWYRQDPGLGLRLIYFSYDVKMKEKGDIPEGYSVSREKKERFSLILESASTNQTSMYLCRVAGETKQFFGPGTRLTVL.

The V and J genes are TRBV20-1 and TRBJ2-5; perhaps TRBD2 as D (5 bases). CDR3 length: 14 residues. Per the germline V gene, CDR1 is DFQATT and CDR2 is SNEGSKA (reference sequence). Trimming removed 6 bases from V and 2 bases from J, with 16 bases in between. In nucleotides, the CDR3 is TGCAGTGCCAAAACGGGGTTGGGGCAAGAGACCCAGTACTTC. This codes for CSAKTGLGQETQYF.